This T cell receptor beta chain was sequenced during a study of blood T cell repertoires in COVID-19. Background on the study: Acute and convalescent COVID-19 samples came from the United States, Italy and Spain. PBMCs, B-cell-depleted T cells, or T cells were the source of the cDNA or gDNA that made up the material.

Some clones are missing from TCRdb's copy, which holds only in-frame ones; the method was immunoSEQ multiplex PCR. The sample holds 55,000 to 80,000 clones, approximately 78% seen once. V was pared by 8 bases and J by 7 bases, with 12 bases between. CDR1 and CDR2 from the germline V gene are LNHDA and SQIVND (reference sequence). CDR3 size: 13 residues. The origin of this receptor is a human donor in a cohort sampled during active COVID-19. The sample taken for sequencing was peripheral blood. J is TRBJ1-6 and V is TRBV19; D ambiguous. CDR3 region: CASRPLSNSPLHF. DNA of the CDR3: TGTGCCAGTCGCCCCTTGAGCAATTCACCCCTCCACTTT.